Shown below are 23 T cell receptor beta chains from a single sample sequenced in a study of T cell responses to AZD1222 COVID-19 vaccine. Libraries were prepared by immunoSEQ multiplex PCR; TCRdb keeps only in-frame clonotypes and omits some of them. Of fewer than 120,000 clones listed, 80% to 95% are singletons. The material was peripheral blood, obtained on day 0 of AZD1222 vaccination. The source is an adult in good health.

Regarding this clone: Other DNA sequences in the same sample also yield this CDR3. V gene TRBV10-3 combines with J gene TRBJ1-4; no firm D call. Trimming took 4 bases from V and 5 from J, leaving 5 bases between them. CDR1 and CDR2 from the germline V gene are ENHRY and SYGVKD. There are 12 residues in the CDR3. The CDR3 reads CAISARNEKLFF. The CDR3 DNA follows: TGTGCCATCAGTGCGAGGAATGAAAAACTGTTTTTT.

CDR3 region: CASSRGGGGAEKETQYF. DNA for the CDR3: TGTGCCAGTAGTCGGGGTGGCGGGGGGGCCGAGAAAGAGACCCAGTACTTC. This sequence joins TRBV19 and TRBJ2-5; TRBD2 matches at 9 bases. The V segment lost 5 bases and the J segment 3 bases; nucleotides outside the gene matches: 13. CDR1 LNHDA and CDR2 SQIVND come from the germline V gene (reference sequence). This CDR3 spans 17 amino acids. Supplemented by reference TRBV19 and TRBJ2-5, the full variable domain reads DGGITQSPKYLFRKEGQNVTLSCEQNLNHDAMYWYRQDPGQGLRLIYYSQIVNDFQKGDIAEGYSVSREKKESFPLTVTSAQKNPTAFYLCASSRGGGGAEKETQYFGPGTRLLVL.

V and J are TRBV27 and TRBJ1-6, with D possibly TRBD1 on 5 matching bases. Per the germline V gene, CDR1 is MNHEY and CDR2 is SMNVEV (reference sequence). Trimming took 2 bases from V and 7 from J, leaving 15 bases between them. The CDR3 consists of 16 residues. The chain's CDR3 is CASSLQGTVWNSPLHF. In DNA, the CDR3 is TGTGCCAGCAGTTTACAAGGGACCGTATGGAATTCACCCCTCCACTTT.

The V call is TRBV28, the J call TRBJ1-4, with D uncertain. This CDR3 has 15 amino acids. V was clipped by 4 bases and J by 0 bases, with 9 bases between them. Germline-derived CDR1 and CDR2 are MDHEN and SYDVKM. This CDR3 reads CASSYGFATNEKLFF. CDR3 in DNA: TGTGCCAGCAGTTACGGGTTTGCAACTAATGAAAAACTGTTTTTT.

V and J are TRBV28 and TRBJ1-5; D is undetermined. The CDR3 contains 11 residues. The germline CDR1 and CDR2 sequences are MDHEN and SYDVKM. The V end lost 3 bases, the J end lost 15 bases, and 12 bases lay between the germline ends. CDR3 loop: CASSFGGPGHF. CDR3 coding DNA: TGTGCCAGCAGTTTCGGAGGGCCGGGGCATTTT. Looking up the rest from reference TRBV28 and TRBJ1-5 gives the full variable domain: DVKVTQSSRYLVKRTGEKVFLECVQDMDHENMFWYRQDPGLGLRLIYFSYDVKMKEKGDIPEGYSVSREKKERFSLILESASTNQTSMYLCASSFGGPGHFGDGTRLSIL.

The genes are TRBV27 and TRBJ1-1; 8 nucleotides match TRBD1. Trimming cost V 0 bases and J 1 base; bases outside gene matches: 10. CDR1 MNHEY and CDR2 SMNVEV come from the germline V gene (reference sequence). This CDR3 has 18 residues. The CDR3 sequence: CASSLSSPHGQGNTEAFF. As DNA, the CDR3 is TGTGCCAGCAGTTTATCTTCCCCCCACGGACAGGGGAACACTGAAGCTTTCTTT.

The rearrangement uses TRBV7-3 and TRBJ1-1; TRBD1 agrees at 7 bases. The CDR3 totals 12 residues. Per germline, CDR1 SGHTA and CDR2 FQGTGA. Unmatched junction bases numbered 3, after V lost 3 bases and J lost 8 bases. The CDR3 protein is CASSFSGGEAFF. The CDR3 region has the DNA TGTGCCAGCAGCTTTTCAGGGGGAGAAGCTTTCTTT.

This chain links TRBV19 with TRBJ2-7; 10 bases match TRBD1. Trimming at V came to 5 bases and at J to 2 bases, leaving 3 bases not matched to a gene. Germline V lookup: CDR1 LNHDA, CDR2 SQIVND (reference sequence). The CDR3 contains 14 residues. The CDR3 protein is CASSPTGGPYEQYF. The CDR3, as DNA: TGTGCCAGTAGTCCGACAGGGGGCCCCTACGAGCAGTACTTC.

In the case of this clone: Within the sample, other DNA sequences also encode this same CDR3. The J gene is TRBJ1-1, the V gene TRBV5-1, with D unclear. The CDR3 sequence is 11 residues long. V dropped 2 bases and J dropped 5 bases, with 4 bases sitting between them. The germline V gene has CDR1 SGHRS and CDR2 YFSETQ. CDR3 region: CASSFGTEAFF. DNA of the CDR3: TGCGCCAGCAGCTTTGGTACTGAAGCTTTCTTT. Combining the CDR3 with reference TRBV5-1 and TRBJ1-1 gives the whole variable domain KAGVTQTPRYLIKTRGQQVTLSCSPISGHRSVSWYQQTPGQGLQFLFEYFSETQRNKGNFPGRFSGRQFSNSRSEMNVSTLELGDSALYLCASSFGTEAFFGQGTRLTVV.

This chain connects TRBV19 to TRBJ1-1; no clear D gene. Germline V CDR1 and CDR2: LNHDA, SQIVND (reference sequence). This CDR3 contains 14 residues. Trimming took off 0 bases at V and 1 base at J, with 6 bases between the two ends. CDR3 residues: CASSIDGRNTEAFF. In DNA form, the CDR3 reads TGTGCCAGTAGTATAGATGGGAGGAACACTGAAGCTTTCTTT.

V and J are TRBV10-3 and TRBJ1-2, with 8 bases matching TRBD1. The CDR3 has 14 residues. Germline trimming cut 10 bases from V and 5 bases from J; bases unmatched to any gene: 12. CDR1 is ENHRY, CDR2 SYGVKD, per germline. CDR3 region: CASGQGFLAYGYTF. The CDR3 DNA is TGTGCCAGCGGACAGGGCTTTTTAGCTTATGGCTACACCTTC.

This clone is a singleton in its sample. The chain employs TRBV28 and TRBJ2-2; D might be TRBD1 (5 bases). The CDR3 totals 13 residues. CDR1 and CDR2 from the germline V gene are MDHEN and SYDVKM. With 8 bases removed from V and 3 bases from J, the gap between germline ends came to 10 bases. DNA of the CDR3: TGTGCCAGCTATCCCAGGGACACCGGGGAGCTGTTTTTT. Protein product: CASYPRDTGELFF. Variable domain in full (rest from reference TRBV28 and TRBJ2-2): DVKVTQSSRYLVKRTGEKVFLECVQDMDHENMFWYRQDPGLGLRLIYFSYDVKMKEKGDIPEGYSVSREKKERFSLILESASTNQTSMYLCASYPRDTGELFFGEGSRLTVL.

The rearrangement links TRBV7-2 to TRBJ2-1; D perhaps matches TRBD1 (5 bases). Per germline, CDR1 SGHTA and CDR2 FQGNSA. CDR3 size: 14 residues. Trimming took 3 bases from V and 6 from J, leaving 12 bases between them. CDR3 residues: CASSLGRAANEQFF. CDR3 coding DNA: TGTGCCAGCAGCTTGGGCAGGGCAGCCAATGAGCAGTTCTTC. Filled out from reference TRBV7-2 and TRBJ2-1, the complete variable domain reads GAGVSQSPSNKVTEKGKDVELRCDPISGHTALYWYRQSLGQGLEFLIYFQGNSAPDKSGLPSDRFSAERTGGSVSTLTIQRTQQEDSAVYLCASSLGRAANEQFFGPGTRLTVL.

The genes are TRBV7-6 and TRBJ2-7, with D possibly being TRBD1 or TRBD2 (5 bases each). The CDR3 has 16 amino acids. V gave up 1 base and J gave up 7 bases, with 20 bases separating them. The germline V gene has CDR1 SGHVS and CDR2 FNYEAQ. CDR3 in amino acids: CASSLGAGTGIGEQYF. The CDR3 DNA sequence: TGTGCCAGCAGCTTAGGGGCAGGGACGGGAATCGGGGAGCAGTACTTC.

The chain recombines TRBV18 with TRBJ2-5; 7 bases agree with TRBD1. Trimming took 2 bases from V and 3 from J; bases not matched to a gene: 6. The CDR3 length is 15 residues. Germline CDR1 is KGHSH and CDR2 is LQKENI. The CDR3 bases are TGTGCCAGCTCACCAGGAAGGGGGCGCGAAGAGACCCAGTACTTC. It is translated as CASSPGRGREETQYF. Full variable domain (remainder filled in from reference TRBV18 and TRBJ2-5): NAGVMQNPRHLVRRRGQEARLRCSPMKGHSHVYWYRQLPEEGLKFMVYLQKENIIDESGMPKERFSAEFPKEGPSILRIQQVVRGDSAAYFCASSPGRGREETQYFGPGTRLLVL.

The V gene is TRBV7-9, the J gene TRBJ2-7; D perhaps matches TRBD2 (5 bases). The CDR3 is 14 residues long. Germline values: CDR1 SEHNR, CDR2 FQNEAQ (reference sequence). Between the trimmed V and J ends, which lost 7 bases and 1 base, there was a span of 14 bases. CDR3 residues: CASTEEAGSYEQYF. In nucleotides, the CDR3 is TGTGCCAGCACCGAAGAGGCGGGTTCCTACGAGCAGTACTTC.

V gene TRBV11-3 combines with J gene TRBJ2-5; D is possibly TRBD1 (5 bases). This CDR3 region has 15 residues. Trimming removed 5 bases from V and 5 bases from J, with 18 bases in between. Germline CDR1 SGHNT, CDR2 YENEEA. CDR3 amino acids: CASSKRGQLWETQYF. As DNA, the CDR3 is TGTGCCAGCAGCAAAAGGGGCCAACTATGGGAGACCCAGTACTTC.

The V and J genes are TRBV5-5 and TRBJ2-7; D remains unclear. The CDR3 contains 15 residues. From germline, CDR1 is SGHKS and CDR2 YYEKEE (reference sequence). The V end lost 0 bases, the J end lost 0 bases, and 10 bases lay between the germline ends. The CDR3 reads CASSLEGHNSYEQYF. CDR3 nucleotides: TGTGCCAGCAGCTTGGAAGGGCACAACTCCTACGAGCAGTACTTC.

In nucleotides, the CDR3 is TGCGCCAGCAGCCAAAATAACTATGGCTACACCTTC. This gives the protein CASSQNNYGYTF. V is TRBV10-1 and J is TRBJ1-2, with unresolved D. The CDR3 sequence is 12 residues long. The V end lost 6 bases, the J end lost 1 base, and 6 bases lay between the germline ends. Germline-derived CDR1 and CDR2 are WNHNN and SYGVQD (reference sequence).

The DNA of the CDR3 is TGTGCCAGCAGCTTATCGGGCACGGCCTATGGCTACACCTTC. It is translated as CASSLSGTAYGYTF. The chain recombines TRBV11-1 with TRBJ1-2, with D unresolved. There are 14 residues in the CDR3. The ends were cut back, 2 bases at V and 4 bases at J, with 11 bases in the middle. Germline lookup yields CDR1 SGHAT and CDR2 FQDESV (reference sequence).

The CDR3 coding sequence is TGTGCCAGCATTGCGGGGAGTAGCAATCAGCCCCAGCATTTT. It codes for CASIAGSSNQPQHF. The rearrangement links TRBV28 to TRBJ1-5; no clear D gene. There are 14 residues in the CDR3. V was shortened by 7 bases and J by 0 bases, with 10 bases between the two germline ends. Germline loops: CDR1 MDHEN, CDR2 SYDVKM.

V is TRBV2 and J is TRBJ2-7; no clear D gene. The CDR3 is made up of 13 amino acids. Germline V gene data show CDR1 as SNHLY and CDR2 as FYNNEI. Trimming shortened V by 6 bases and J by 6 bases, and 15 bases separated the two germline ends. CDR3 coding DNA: TGTGCCAGCAGGAAGGGCCCTTTACCCGAGCAGTACTTC. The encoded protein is CASRKGPLPEQYF. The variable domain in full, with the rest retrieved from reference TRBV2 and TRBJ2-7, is EPEVTQTPSHQVTQMGQEVILRCVPISNHLYFYWYRQILGQKVEFLVSFYNNEISEKSEIFDDQFSVERPDGSNFTLKIRSTKLEDSAMYFCASRKGPLPEQYFGPGTRLTVT.

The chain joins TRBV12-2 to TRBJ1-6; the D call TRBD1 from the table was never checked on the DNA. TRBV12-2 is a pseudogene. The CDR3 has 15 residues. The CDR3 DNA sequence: TGTGCAAGTCGCCCGGGATACAGGGACCTCTTCGCCCTCCACTTT. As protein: CASRPGYRDLFALHF.